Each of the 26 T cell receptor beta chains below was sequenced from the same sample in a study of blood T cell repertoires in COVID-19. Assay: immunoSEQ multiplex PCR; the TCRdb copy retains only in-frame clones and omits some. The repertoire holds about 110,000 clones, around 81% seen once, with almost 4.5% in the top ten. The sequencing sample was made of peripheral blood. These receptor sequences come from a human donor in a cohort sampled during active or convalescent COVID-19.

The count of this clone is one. The CDR3, as DNA: TGTGCAGTAGGGGGAGAGTCTTTCTTT. Translating gives CAVGGESFF. V is TRBV28 and J is TRBJ1-1; maybe TRBD1 (6 bases). CDR3 length: 9 amino acids. The V gene's germline CDR1 is MDHEN and CDR2 SYDVKM.

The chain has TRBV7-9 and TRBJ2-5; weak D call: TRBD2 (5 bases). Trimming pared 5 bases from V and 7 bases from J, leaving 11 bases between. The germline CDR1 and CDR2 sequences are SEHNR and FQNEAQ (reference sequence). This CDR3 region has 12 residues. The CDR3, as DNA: TGTGCCAGCAGCGCGGCGAGGGCGACCCAGTACTTC. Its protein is CASSAARATQYF.

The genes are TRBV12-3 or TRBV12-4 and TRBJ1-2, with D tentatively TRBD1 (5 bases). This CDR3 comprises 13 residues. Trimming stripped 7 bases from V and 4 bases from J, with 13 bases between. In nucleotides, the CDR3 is TGTGCCAGCACCCCCGGGGGAACCTATGGCTACACCTTC. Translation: CASTPGGTYGYTF.

CDR3 region: CASSLAIGGGPSDTQYF. CDR3 coding DNA: TGTGCCAGCAGCTTGGCCATTGGCGGGGGCCCATCGGATACGCAGTATTTT. The chain links TRBV5-4 to TRBJ2-3; D might be TRBD2 (7 bases). Trimming removed 0 bases from V and 6 bases from J, with 20 bases in between. The CDR3 is 17 amino acids. Germline V CDR1 and CDR2: SGHNT, YYREEE (reference sequence).

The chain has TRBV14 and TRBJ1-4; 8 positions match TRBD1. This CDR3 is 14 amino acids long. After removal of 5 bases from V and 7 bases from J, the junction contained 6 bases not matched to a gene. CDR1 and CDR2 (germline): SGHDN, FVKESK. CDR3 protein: CASSSRTGFEKLFF. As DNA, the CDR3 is TGTGCCAGCAGCTCCCGGACAGGGTTTGAAAAACTGTTTTTT.

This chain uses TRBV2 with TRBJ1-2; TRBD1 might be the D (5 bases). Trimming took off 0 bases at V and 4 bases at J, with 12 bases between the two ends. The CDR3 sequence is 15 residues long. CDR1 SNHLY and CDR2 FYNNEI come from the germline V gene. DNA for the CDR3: TGTGCCAGCAGTGAAGCGGAAGACAGTCTCTATGGCTACACCTTC. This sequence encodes CASSEAEDSLYGYTF.

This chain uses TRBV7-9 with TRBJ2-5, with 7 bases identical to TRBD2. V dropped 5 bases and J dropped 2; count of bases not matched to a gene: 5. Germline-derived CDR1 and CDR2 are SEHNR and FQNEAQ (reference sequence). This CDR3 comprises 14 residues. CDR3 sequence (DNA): TGTGCCAGCAGCCCCTGGACTAGACAAGAGACCCAGTACTTC. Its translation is CASSPWTRQETQYF.

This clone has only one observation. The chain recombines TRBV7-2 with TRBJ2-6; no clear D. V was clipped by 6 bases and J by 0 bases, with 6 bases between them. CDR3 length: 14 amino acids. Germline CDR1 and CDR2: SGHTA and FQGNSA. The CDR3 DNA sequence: TGTGCCAGCAGTTTCCTCTCTGGGGCCAACGTCCTGACTTTC. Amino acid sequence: CASSFLSGANVLTF.

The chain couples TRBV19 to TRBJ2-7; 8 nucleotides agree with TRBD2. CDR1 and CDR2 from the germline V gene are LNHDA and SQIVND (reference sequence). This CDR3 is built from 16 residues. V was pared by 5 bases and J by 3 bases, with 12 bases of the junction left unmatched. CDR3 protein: CASSSHAGLGSYEQYF. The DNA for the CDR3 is TGTGCCAGTAGTTCCCACGCGGGACTAGGGAGCTACGAGCAGTACTTC.

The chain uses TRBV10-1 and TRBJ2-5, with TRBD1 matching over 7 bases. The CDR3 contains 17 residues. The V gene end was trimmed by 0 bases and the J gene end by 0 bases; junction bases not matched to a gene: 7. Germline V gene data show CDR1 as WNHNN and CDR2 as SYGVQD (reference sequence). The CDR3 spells CASSESRDRDDQETQYF. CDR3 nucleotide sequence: TGCGCCAGCAGTGAGTCTAGAGACAGGGACGACCAAGAGACCCAGTACTTC.

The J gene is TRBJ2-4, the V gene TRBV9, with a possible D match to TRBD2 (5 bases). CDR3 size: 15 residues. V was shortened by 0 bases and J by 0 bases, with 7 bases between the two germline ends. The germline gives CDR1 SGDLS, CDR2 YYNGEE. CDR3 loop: CASSVGGLAKNIQYF. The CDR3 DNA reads TGTGCCAGCAGCGTAGGCGGGCTAGCCAAAAACATTCAGTACTTC.

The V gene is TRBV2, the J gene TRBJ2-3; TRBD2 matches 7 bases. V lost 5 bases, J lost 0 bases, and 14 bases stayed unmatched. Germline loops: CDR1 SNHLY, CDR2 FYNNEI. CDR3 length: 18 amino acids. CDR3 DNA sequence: TGTGCCAGCAGTTTTTTGGCCCGAGGCGGGGGAAGCACAGATACGCAGTATTTT. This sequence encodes CASSFLARGGGSTDTQYF.

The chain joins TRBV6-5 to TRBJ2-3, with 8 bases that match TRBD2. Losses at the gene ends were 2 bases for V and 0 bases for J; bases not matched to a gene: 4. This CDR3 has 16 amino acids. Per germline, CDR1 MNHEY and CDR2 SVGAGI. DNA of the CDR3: TGTGCCAGCAGTTACGATGGCGGGGGGAGCACAGATACGCAGTATTTT. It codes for CASSYDGGGSTDTQYF.

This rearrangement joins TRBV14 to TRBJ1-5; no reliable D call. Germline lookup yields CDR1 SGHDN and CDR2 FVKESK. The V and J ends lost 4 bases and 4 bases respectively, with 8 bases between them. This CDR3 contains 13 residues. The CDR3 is CASSRHQNQPQHF. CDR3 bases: TGTGCCAGCAGCCGACACCAGAATCAGCCCCAGCATTTT.

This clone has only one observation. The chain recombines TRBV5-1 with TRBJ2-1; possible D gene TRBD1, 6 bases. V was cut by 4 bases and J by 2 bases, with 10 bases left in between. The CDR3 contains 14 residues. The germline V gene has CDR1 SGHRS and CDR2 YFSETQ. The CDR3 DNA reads TGCGCCAGCAGCCCCTGGGGGCCCTACAATGAGCAGTTCTTC. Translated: CASSPWGPYNEQFF.

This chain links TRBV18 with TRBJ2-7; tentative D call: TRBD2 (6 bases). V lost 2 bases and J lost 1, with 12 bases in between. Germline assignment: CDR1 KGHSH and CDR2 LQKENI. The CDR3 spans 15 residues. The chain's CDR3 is CASSPYVRESYEQYF. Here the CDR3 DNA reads TGTGCCAGCTCACCATACGTTCGGGAGTCCTACGAGCAGTACTTC.

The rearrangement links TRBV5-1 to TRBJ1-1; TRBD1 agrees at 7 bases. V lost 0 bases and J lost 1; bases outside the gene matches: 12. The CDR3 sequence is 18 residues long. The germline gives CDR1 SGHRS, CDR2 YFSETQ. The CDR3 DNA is TGCGCCAGCAGCTTGGCTCCTTGGGGGACAGATGAGAACACTGAAGCTTTCTTT. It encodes CASSLAPWGTDENTEAFF.

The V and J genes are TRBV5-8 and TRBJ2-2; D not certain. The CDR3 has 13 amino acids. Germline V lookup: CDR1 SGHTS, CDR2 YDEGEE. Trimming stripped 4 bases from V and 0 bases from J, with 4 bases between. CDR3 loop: CASSPSNTGELFF. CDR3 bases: TGTGCCAGCAGCCCCTCGAACACCGGGGAGCTGTTTTTT. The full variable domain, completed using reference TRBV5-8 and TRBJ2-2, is EAGVTQSPTHLIKTRGQQATLRCSPISGHTSVYWYQQALGLGLQFLLWYDEGEERNRGNFPPRFSGRQFPNYSSELNVNALELEDSALYLCASSPSNTGELFFGEGSRLTVL.

The CDR3 region has the DNA TGTGCCAGCAGCTCCTTATTCAGGGGGGAGACCCAGTACTTC. Residues: CASSSLFRGETQYF. This sequence joins TRBV7-9 and TRBJ2-5; 7 bases are a match to TRBD1. The CDR3 loop spans 14 amino acids. Trimming at V came to 4 bases and at J to 5 bases, leaving 7 bases not matched to a gene. The germline V gene encodes CDR1 SEHNR and CDR2 FQNEAQ (reference sequence).

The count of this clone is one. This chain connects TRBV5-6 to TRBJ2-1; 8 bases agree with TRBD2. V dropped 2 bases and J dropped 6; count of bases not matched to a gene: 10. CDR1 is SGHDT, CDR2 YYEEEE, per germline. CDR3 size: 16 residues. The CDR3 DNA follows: TGTGCCAGCAGCTTACCCGGGACTAGTGCCCTCAATGAGCAGTTCTTC. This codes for CASSLPGTSALNEQFF.

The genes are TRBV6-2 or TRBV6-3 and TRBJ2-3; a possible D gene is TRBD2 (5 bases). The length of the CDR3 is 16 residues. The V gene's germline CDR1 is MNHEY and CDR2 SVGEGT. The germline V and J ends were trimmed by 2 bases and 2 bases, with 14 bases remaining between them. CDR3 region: CASSYSPEVITDTQYF. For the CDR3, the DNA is TGTGCCAGCAGTTACAGTCCGGAGGTAATCACAGATACGCAGTATTTT.

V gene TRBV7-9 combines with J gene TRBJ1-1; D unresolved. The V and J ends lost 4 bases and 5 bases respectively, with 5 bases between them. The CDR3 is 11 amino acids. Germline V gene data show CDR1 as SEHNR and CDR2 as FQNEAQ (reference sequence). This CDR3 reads CASSSVTEAFF. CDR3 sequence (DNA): TGTGCCAGCAGCTCCGTTACTGAAGCTTTCTTT.

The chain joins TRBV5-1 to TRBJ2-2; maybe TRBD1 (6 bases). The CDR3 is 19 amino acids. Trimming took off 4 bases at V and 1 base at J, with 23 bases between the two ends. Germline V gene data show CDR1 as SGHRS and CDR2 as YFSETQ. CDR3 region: CASSTVGRGWMENTGELFF. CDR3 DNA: TGCGCCAGCAGCACGGTGGGCAGGGGATGGATGGAGAACACCGGGGAGCTGTTTTTT. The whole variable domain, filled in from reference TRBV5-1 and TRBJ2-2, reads KAGVTQTPRYLIKTRGQQVTLSCSPISGHRSVSWYQQTPGQGLQFLFEYFSETQRNKGNFPGRFSGRQFSNSRSEMNVSTLELGDSALYLCASSTVGRGWMENTGELFFGEGSRLTVL.

CDR3 DNA sequence: TGTGCCAGCAGCTTAGGCGTCCTACCCAGCGGGAACACCTTC. This sequence encodes CASSLGVLPSGNTF. This chain uses TRBV7-2 with TRBJ1-2; D gene ambiguous. The CDR3 length is 14 residues. Germline V CDR1 and CDR2: SGHTA, FQGNSA. V was cut by 1 base and J by 12 bases, with 18 bases left in between.

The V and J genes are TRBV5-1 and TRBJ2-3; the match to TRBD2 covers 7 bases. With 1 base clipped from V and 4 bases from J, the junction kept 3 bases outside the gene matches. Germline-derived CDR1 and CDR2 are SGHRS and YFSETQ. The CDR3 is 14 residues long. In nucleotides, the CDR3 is TGCGCCAGCAGCTTGTCGGCGGGGGCAGATACGCAGTATTTT. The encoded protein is CASSLSAGADTQYF. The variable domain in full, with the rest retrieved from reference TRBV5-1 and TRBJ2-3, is KAGVTQTPRYLIKTRGQQVTLSCSPISGHRSVSWYQQTPGQGLQFLFEYFSETQRNKGNFPGRFSGRQFSNSRSEMNVSTLELGDSALYLCASSLSAGADTQYFGPGTRLTVL.

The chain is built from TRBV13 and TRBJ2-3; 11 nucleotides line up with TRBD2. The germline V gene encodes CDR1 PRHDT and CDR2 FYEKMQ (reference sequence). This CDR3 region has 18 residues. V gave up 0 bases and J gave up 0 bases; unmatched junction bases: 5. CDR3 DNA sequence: TGTGCCAGCAGCTTAGGGGGACTAGCGGAACCTAGCACAGATACGCAGTATTTT. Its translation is CASSLGGLAEPSTDTQYF.